What follows are 21 T cell receptor beta chains derived from one specimen sequenced in a study of shared clonotypes between healthy human individuals. Some clones are missing from TCRdb's copy, which holds only in-frame ones; the method was immunoSEQ multiplex PCR. The repertoire holds fewer than 2.5 million clones, with roughly 93% as singletons. The sample consisted of naive CD4+ T cells from PBMCs. Subset meaning: CD45RA+ positively selected. These receptors were obtained from a man aged 18 to 29 in good health. Some clones in this sample may be carry-over from other donors' samples.

This clone was observed once. The chain links TRBV28 to TRBJ2-7, with 12 positions matching TRBD1. After removal of 5 bases from V and 6 bases from J, the junction contained 11 bases not matched to a gene. Germline CDR1 is MDHEN and CDR2 is SYDVKM. This CDR3 contains 16 residues. CDR3 in DNA: TGTGCCAGCAGTCCTTTCTTGGGACAGGGGGCTACCGAGCAGTACTTC. This translates into CASSPFLGQGATEQYF.

Note on this clone: The sample carries other DNA sequences with the same CDR3. The chain uses TRBV18 and TRBJ1-5; maybe TRBD1 (6 bases). The length of the CDR3 is 14 residues. V lost 3 bases and J lost 7, with 13 bases in between. Germline V gene sequence: CDR1 KGHSH, CDR2 LQKENI. CDR3 amino acids: CASSPAGVGQPQHF. CDR3 bases: TGTGCCAGCTCACCCGCAGGGGTCGGGCAGCCCCAGCATTTT. The variable domain in full, completed from reference TRBV18 and TRBJ1-5, reads NAGVMQNPRHLVRRRGQEARLRCSPMKGHSHVYWYRQLPEEGLKFMVYLQKENIIDESGMPKERFSAEFPKEGPSILRIQQVVRGDSAAYFCASSPAGVGQPQHFGDGTRLSIL.

The chain couples TRBV6-4 to TRBJ1-1; no definite D call. Deletions cut 6 bases from V and 2 bases from J, with 10 bases between. The CDR3 length is 13 residues. Germline CDR1 reads MRHNA; CDR2 reads SNTAGT. The DNA for the CDR3 is TGTGCCAGCAGCTCTGACATAAACACTGAAGCTTTCTTT. It yields the protein CASSSDINTEAFF.

This chain joins TRBV28 and TRBJ2-3; 8 bases map to TRBD1. The CDR3 is made up of 14 amino acids. The germline CDR1 and CDR2 sequences are MDHEN and SYDVKM. V shed 5 bases and J 2 bases; nucleotides not matched to a gene: 3. The CDR3 coding sequence is TGTGCCAGCAGTGCAGGGGGCGCCACAGATACGCAGTATTTT. Protein: CASSAGGATDTQYF.

This chain joins TRBV5-8 and TRBJ2-3; D call uncertain. Germline assignment: CDR1 SGHTS and CDR2 YDEGEE. CDR3 length: 15 amino acids. Trimming took off 0 bases at V and 6 bases at J, with 14 bases between the two ends. Here the CDR3 DNA reads TGTGCCAGCAGCTTGGCGGGCGGCAGAAGGGATACGCAGTATTTT. Amino acid sequence: CASSLAGGRRDTQYF.

This clone was seen once. The V and J genes are TRBV4-1 and TRBJ2-6, with D uncertain. From germline, CDR1 is MGHRA and CDR2 YSYEKL. V was cut by 2 bases and J by 1 base, with 6 bases left in between. This CDR3 contains 15 residues. DNA of the CDR3: TGCGCCAGCAGCCAACTGGCTTCTGGGGCCAACGTCCTGACTTTC. Protein sequence: CASSQLASGANVLTF.

The V call is TRBV6-5, the J call TRBJ2-1; D is perhaps TRBD2 (5 bases). The CDR3 extends over 12 amino acids. The germline V gene has CDR1 MNHEY and CDR2 SVGAGI. The CDR3 nucleotides read TGTGCAACAGCCCGGGGTAACAATGAGCAGTTCTTC. Its translation: CATARGNNEQFF.

The J gene is TRBJ2-7, the V gene TRBV5-6; TRBD1 or TRBD2 may be the D gene (6 bases each). CDR1 is SGHDT, CDR2 YYEEEE, per germline. This CDR3 has 14 residues. Trimming removed 2 bases at V and 0 bases at J, with 9 bases between. The CDR3 region has the DNA TGTGCCAGCAGCTTAGGGGGAGGCTCCTACGAGCAGTACTTC. Protein sequence: CASSLGGGSYEQYF.

Notes on this clone: This sample also contains other DNA sequences that code for the same CDR3. The rearrangement joins TRBV5-1 to TRBJ2-5, with D perhaps TRBD1 or TRBD2 (5 bases each). The CDR3 sequence is 15 residues long. V shed 0 bases and J shed 1 base, with 10 bases lying between them. The germline V gene encodes CDR1 SGHRS and CDR2 YFSETQ. The CDR3 protein is CASSLAGQVQETQYF. DNA of the CDR3: TGCGCCAGCAGCTTGGCGGGGCAGGTCCAAGAGACCCAGTACTTC.

This clone was picked up one time. The chain employs TRBV6-1 and TRBJ1-5; weak D call: TRBD1 (6 bases). V gave up 4 bases and J gave up 0 bases, with 19 bases separating them. The CDR3 has 18 residues. Germline loops: CDR1 MNHNS, CDR2 SASEGT. The CDR3 bases are TGTGCCAGCAGTGGCCCAGGACGGACAGTCAATAGCAATCAGCCCCAGCATTTT. Translating gives CASSGPGRTVNSNQPQHF.

The chain employs TRBV5-4 and TRBJ1-1; 9 nucleotides line up with TRBD1. V gave up 4 bases and J gave up 6 bases; unmatched junction bases: 10. The germline V gene has CDR1 SGHNT and CDR2 YYREEE (reference sequence). The CDR3 runs 15 residues. CDR3 protein: CASSHTGGGFAEAFF. The CDR3 region has the DNA TGTGCCAGCAGCCACACAGGGGGCGGGTTCGCTGAAGCTTTCTTT.

The chain uses TRBV7-2 and TRBJ1-5; D gene unclear. The germline CDR1 and CDR2 sequences are SGHTA and FQGNSA. Trimming took off 5 bases at V and 1 base at J, with 15 bases between the two ends. The CDR3 has 16 residues. The CDR3 nucleotides are TGTGCCAGCAGCCCGATACCCTCTGGGAGCAATCAGCCCCAGCATTTT. Translation: CASSPIPSGSNQPQHF. Combining the CDR3 with reference TRBV7-2 and TRBJ1-5 gives the whole variable domain GAGVSQSPSNKVTEKGKDVELRCDPISGHTALYWYRQSLGQGLEFLIYFQGNSAPDKSGLPSDRFSAERTGGSVSTLTIQRTQQEDSAVYLCASSPIPSGSNQPQHFGDGTRLSIL.

The genes are TRBV5-5 and TRBJ2-7; D may be TRBD1 (6 bases). Germline assignment: CDR1 SGHKS and CDR2 YYEKEE (reference sequence). The CDR3 runs 14 residues. Trimming took 1 base from V and 3 from J, leaving 11 bases between them. For the CDR3, the DNA is TGTGCCAGCAGCTTGTATCGACAGGTCTACGAGCAGTACTTC. It is translated as CASSLYRQVYEQYF.

The rearrangement links TRBV15 to TRBJ1-1, with 7 bases that match TRBD1. Germline trimming cut 1 base from V and 1 base from J; bases unmatched to any gene: 6. The CDR3 is made up of 16 amino acids. The V gene's germline CDR1 is LNHNV and CDR2 YYDKDF (reference sequence). As DNA, the CDR3 is TGTGCCACCAGCAGAGGTACAGGGGCCGAGAACACTGAAGCTTTCTTT. This codes for CATSRGTGAENTEAFF.

This clone came up a few times. The gene calls are TRBV7-9 and TRBJ1-5, with D hard to call. This CDR3 is 11 amino acids long. V lost 7 bases to trimming and J lost 8 bases, with 9 bases between them. Looked up from germline, CDR1 is SEHNR and CDR2 is FQNEAQ (reference sequence). CDR3 DNA: TGTGCCAGCACCCAAAGGGAGCCCCAGCATTTT. It specifies CASTQREPQHF. Looking up the rest from reference TRBV7-9 and TRBJ1-5 gives the full variable domain: DTGVSQNPRHKITKRGQNVTFRCDPISEHNRLYWYRQTLGQGPEFLTYFQNEAQLEKSRLLSDRFSAERPKGSFSTLEIQRTEQGDSAMYLCASTQREPQHFGDGTRLSIL.

The chain is built from TRBV30 and TRBJ2-7, with TRBD1 identical over 8 bases. CDR1 is GTSNPN, CDR2 SVGIG, per germline (reference sequence). The CDR3 is 13 residues long. J was trimmed by 5 bases and V by 5 bases; bases with no gene match: 8. DNA of the CDR3: TGTGCCTGGGCCGGACAGGGTGGGCACGAGCAGTACTTC. This translates into CAWAGQGGHEQYF.

This chain links TRBV28 with TRBJ1-3; weak D call: TRBD1 (5 bases). This CDR3 is 17 amino acids long. Trimming pared 2 bases from V and 0 bases from J, leaving 14 bases between. CDR1 MDHEN and CDR2 SYDVKM come from the germline V gene. CDR3 sequence (DNA): TGTGCCAGCAGTTTAGGGGGTGGACACTTCTCTGGAAACACCATATATTTT. This gives the protein CASSLGGGHFSGNTIYF. Full variable domain (remainder filled in from reference TRBV28 and TRBJ1-3): DVKVTQSSRYLVKRTGEKVFLECVQDMDHENMFWYRQDPGLGLRLIYFSYDVKMKEKGDIPEGYSVSREKKERFSLILESASTNQTSMYLCASSLGGGHFSGNTIYFGEGSWLTVV.

The chain uses TRBV9 and TRBJ1-1; unclear D gene. This CDR3 spans 16 amino acids. With 4 bases removed from V and 0 bases from J, the gap between germline ends came to 16 bases. CDR1 SGDLS and CDR2 YYNGEE come from the germline V gene. The CDR3 region has the DNA TGTGCCAGCAGCCCCCATCACGATCCTATGAACACTGAAGCTTTCTTT. Its translation is CASSPHHDPMNTEAFF.

The chain recombines TRBV7-2 with TRBJ1-2; 7 bases are a match to TRBD1. J was trimmed by 3 bases and V by 4 bases; bases with no gene match: 11. CDR1 SGHTA and CDR2 FQGNSA come from the germline V gene. This CDR3 has 16 amino acids. The CDR3 DNA reads as TGTGCCAGCAGCTCTCCCGCCAGGGGGGGAGACTATGGCTACACCTTC. It yields the protein CASSSPARGGDYGYTF.

J is TRBJ1-1 and V is TRBV5-1; D possibly corresponds to TRBD1 (5 bases). Trimming stripped 0 bases from V and 6 bases from J, with 21 bases between. Germline CDR1 reads SGHRS; CDR2 reads YFSETQ. The CDR3 has 17 residues. CDR3 DNA: TGCGCCAGCAGCTTGGGAAGGGGAGTAAGTCTCCTCTCTGAAGCTTTCTTT. Encoded protein: CASSLGRGVSLLSEAFF.

This sequence joins TRBV30 and TRBJ1-5; 9 bases map to TRBD1. The CDR3 is 14 amino acids. Germline V gene lookup returns CDR1 GTSNPN and CDR2 SVGIG (reference sequence). V trimming: 5 bases; J trimming: 3 bases; junction bases outside the gene matches: 5. In nucleotides, the CDR3 is TGTGCCTGGGGGACAGGGAATTACAATCAGCCCCAGCATTTT. This encodes CAWGTGNYNQPQHF.